Listed here are 32 T cell receptor beta chains from one sample, sequenced in a study of T-cell reconstitution after alpha-beta-depleted transplantation in children. This sample's TCRbeta library carried unique molecular identifier barcodes. TCRdb analysed the PCR reads with MiXCR anew, one entry per CDR3 protein. The sample lists around 200,000 distinct CDR3 sequences, approximately 6.6% seen once, with about 2.9% in the top ten. Sequencing used PBMCs from the stem cell graft donor, obtained from the stem cell graft. The receptor set was obtained from a human donor who donated a stem cell graft to a child with Wiskott-Aldrich syndrome.

At least ten counts were recorded for this clonotype. J is TRBJ1-4 and V is TRBV6-1, with 8 bases matching TRBD1. The CDR3 runs 14 residues. Germline V gives CDR1 MNHNS, CDR2 SASEGT. The V segment lost 5 bases and the J segment 5 bases; nucleotides outside the gene matches: 4. The CDR3 spells CASSRTGGNEKLFF. CDR3 DNA: TGTGCCAGCAGTCGAACAGGGGGGAATGAAAAACTGTTTTTT.

This clonotype was counted ten times or more. The V and J genes are TRBV20-1 and TRBJ1-1, with 7 positions matching TRBD1. CDR1 DFQATT and CDR2 SNEGSKA come from the germline V gene (reference sequence). The CDR3 runs to 13 residues. Trimming removed 3 bases from V and 4 bases from J; junction bases left unmatched: 5. The CDR3 here is CSASRGTFTEAFF. In nucleotides, the CDR3 is TGCAGTGCTAGCAGGGGGACTTTCACTGAAGCTTTCTTT.

This clonotype showed up many times. The chain recombines TRBV5-1 with TRBJ2-7; D ambiguous. In germline, CDR1 is SGHRS, CDR2 YFSETQ. V lost 4 bases and J 1 base, leaving 12 bases between the germline ends. The CDR3 runs 14 residues. The CDR3 sequence: CASSPTGPSYEQYF. As DNA, the CDR3 is TGCGCCAGCAGCCCGACGGGCCCATCCTACGAGCAGTACTTC.

This clonotype has just a few counts. The rearrangement links TRBV6-5 to TRBJ1-4; the D is unclear. Germline-derived CDR1 and CDR2 are MNHEY and SVGAGI. The length of the CDR3 is 15 residues. V shed 0 bases and J shed 7 bases, with 12 bases lying between them. The CDR3 protein is CASSYSAGVGEKLFF. The CDR3 DNA reads as TGTGCCAGCAGTTACTCGGCCGGGGTGGGTGAAAAACTGTTTTTT.

This clonotype was observed at least ten times. This chain uses TRBV7-9 with TRBJ1-1; no reliable D call. The CDR3 is 14 residues long. V lost 3 bases and J lost 3, with 11 bases in between. The V gene's germline CDR1 is SEHNR and CDR2 FQNEAQ (reference sequence). CDR3 bases: TGTGCCAGCAGCTTTGGAGTAGGTGACACTGAAGCTTTCTTT. Protein: CASSFGVGDTEAFF.

This clonotype was found many times. The chain uses TRBV20-1 and TRBJ1-1; 7 bases map to TRBD1. Germline V lookup: CDR1 DFQATT, CDR2 SNEGSKA (reference sequence). The CDR3 spans 14 residues. V dropped 3 bases and J dropped 1; count of bases not matched to a gene: 5. The CDR3, as DNA: TGCAGTGCTAGGACAGGGAGGAGGAACACTGAAGCTTTCTTT. It codes for CSARTGRRNTEAFF.

This clonotype has ten or more counts. A junction end diverges from the germline sequence, so it may reflect a read error. This rearrangement joins TRBV20-1 to TRBJ1-1; D is undetermined. CDR1 is DFQATT, CDR2 SNEGSKA, per germline (reference sequence). The CDR3 loop spans 13 amino acids. The DNA of the CDR3 is TGCAGTGCTGGAGAGCACCAGAACACTGAAGCTTTCTTT. Translating gives CSAGEHQNTEAFF.

This clonotype appeared many times. The rearrangement links TRBV12-3 or TRBV12-4 to TRBJ2-7, with 9 bases fitting TRBD1. The length of the CDR3 is 14 residues. After removal of 7 bases from V and 2 bases from J, the junction contained 6 bases not matched to a gene. CDR3 DNA sequence: TGTGCCAGCACCTCCCGGGACAGGGCCTACGAGCAGTACTTC. Its protein is CASTSRDRAYEQYF.

Notes on this clonotype: Lacking the conserved final phenylalanine or tryptophan, this CDR3 likely reflects a read error. V gene TRBV2 combines with J gene TRBJ2-3; D not certain. CDR1 is SNHLY and CDR2 is FYNNEI in the germline V gene. V lost 7 bases, J lost 3 bases, and 5 bases lay in between. There are 11 residues in the CDR3. DNA of the CDR3: TGTGCCAGCAAAGTAACAGATACGCAGTATCTT. Translated: CASKVTDTQYL.

This clonotype was seen at least ten times. This chain joins TRBV10-2 and TRBJ1-1; TRBD1 agrees at 7 bases. CDR1 and CDR2 (germline): WSHSY, SAAADI. The CDR3 runs to 14 residues. The V and J ends lost 0 bases and 5 bases, in that order; junction bases with no gene match: 3. The CDR3 bases are TGCGCCAGCAGTGAGTCGACAGGGAGTACTGAAGCTTTCTTT. The encoded protein is CASSESTGSTEAFF.

This clonotype was seen many times. V gene TRBV12-3 or TRBV12-4 combines with J gene TRBJ1-6; D is uncertain. The V end was cut by 3 bases, the J end by 9 bases, with 12 bases between. The CDR3 consists of 14 residues. CDR3 sequence reads: CASSFTGGRSPLHF. The CDR3, as DNA: TGTGCCAGCAGTTTTACGGGAGGTCGTTCACCCCTCCACTTT.

There are many counts of this clonotype. The gene calls are TRBV20-1 and TRBJ2-4, with 7 positions matching TRBD2. CDR3 length: 14 amino acids. J was trimmed by 0 bases and V by 3 bases; bases with no gene match: 2. Germline V gives CDR1 DFQATT, CDR2 SNEGSKA (reference sequence). DNA of the CDR3: TGCAGTGCTAGCGGGAGGTTAGCCAAAAACATTCAGTACTTC. Translated: CSASGRLAKNIQYF.

This clonotype was counted at least ten times. The V call is TRBV5-1, the J call TRBJ2-5; D not certain. The CDR3 has 13 amino acids. Germline values: CDR1 SGHRS, CDR2 YFSETQ. Trimming took 0 bases from V and 5 from J, leaving 8 bases between them. The CDR3 DNA reads TGCGCCAGCAGCTTGGAGGGCGCGGAGACCCAGTACTTC. Amino acid sequence: CASSLEGAETQYF.

This clonotype was seen ten or more times. The rearrangement joins TRBV11-2 to TRBJ2-3; 13 bases agree with TRBD2. With V trimmed by 5 bases and J by 3 bases, 14 bases remained unmatched. This CDR3 is built from 19 residues. Germline CDR1 SGHAT, CDR2 FQNNGV. The DNA for the CDR3 is TGTGCCAGCAGCCTAAGGCGGAGGGGACTAGCGGGGCAAACAGATACGCAGTATTTT. Amino acid sequence: CASSLRRRGLAGQTDTQYF. Supplemented by reference TRBV11-2 and TRBJ2-3, the full variable domain reads EAGVAQSPRYKIIEKRQSVAFWCNPISGHATLYWYQQILGQGPKLLIQFQNNGVVDDSQLPKDRFSAERLKGVDSTLKIQPAKLEDSAVYLCASSLRRRGLAGQTDTQYFGPGTRLTVL.

This clonotype was detected many times. The chain has TRBV28 and TRBJ2-7; perhaps TRBD1 as D (5 bases). Trimming left V 6 bases short and J 6 bases short, with 15 bases between. This CDR3 spans 13 amino acids. Germline CDR1 reads MDHEN; CDR2 reads SYDVKM. DNA for the CDR3: TGTGCCAGCAGCCGTGCAGGGATTTTCGAGCAGTACTTC. It is translated as CASSRAGIFEQYF.

This clonotype has at least ten counts. The chain carries TRBV12-3 or TRBV12-4 and TRBJ2-4; D gene ambiguous. The CDR3 totals 17 residues. Trimming stripped 5 bases from V and 0 bases from J, with 17 bases between. The CDR3 reads CASSPRTDPLAKNIQYF. The CDR3 nucleotides read TGTGCCAGCAGTCCCCGGACGGACCCACTAGCCAAAAACATTCAGTACTTC.

This clonotype has a count of ten or more. This chain connects TRBV15 to TRBJ2-5; D is unresolved. V was cut by 1 base and J by 5 bases, with 11 bases left in between. The germline CDR1 and CDR2 sequences are LNHNV and YYDKDF (reference sequence). The CDR3 contains 14 residues. CDR3 protein: CATSRVGPRETQYF. The CDR3 DNA reads TGTGCCACCAGCAGAGTAGGCCCACGGGAGACCCAGTACTTC.

At least ten counts were recorded for this clonotype. The J gene is TRBJ1-6, the V gene TRBV20-1; a possible D gene is TRBD1 (5 bases). With 6 bases removed from V and 8 bases from J, the gap between germline ends came to 17 bases. Germline lookup yields CDR1 DFQATT and CDR2 SNEGSKA (reference sequence). The CDR3 runs to 14 residues. For the CDR3, the DNA is TGCAGTGCAAAAAGACAGTCGGGCTATTCACCCCTCCACTTT. It yields the protein CSAKRQSGYSPLHF.

This clonotype was seen repeatedly, ten times or more. CDR3 nucleotide sequence: TGCAGTGCTAGAGATAACACAGCCAGCTCCTATAATTCACCCCTCCACTTT. This translates into CSARDNTASSYNSPLHF. The genes are TRBV20-1 and TRBJ1-6; D remains unclear. CDR3 length: 17 residues. CDR1 DFQATT and CDR2 SNEGSKA come from the germline V gene (reference sequence). Trimming left V 0 bases short and J 0 bases short, with 12 bases between.

There are a few counts of this clonotype. J is TRBJ1-4 and V is TRBV9; TRBD1 matches 8 bases. Losses at the gene ends were 3 bases for V and 7 bases for J; bases not matched to a gene: 5. The CDR3 loop spans 14 amino acids. The germline gives CDR1 SGDLS, CDR2 YYNGEE. CDR3 residues: CASSAGQELEKLFF. The CDR3 bases are TGTGCCAGCAGCGCGGGACAGGAGCTTGAAAAACTGTTTTTT.

This clonotype showed up many times. The J gene is TRBJ2-7, the V gene TRBV6-6; D remains unclear. Trimming pared 6 bases from V and 7 bases from J, leaving 16 bases between. CDR3 length: 13 residues. Germline V gene data show CDR1 as MNHNY and CDR2 as SVGAGI (reference sequence). The CDR3 spells CASSQTTVTEQYF. The CDR3 DNA follows: TGTGCCAGCAGCCAAACAACGGTAACAGAGCAGTACTTC.

This clonotype came up many times. The chain uses TRBV29-1 and TRBJ1-2; D possibly corresponds to TRBD1 (5 bases). The CDR3 sequence is 14 residues long. Germline V CDR1 and CDR2: SQVTM, ANQGSEA. Trimming removed 5 bases at V and 1 base at J, with 14 bases between. CDR3 amino acids: CSVMTEALNYGYTF. CDR3 in DNA: TGCAGCGTTATGACAGAGGCACTTAACTATGGCTACACCTTC.

This clonotype showed up many times. This sequence joins TRBV5-1 and TRBJ2-1; TRBD2 matches 8 bases. The CDR3 spans 17 residues. CDR1 SGHRS and CDR2 YFSETQ come from the germline V gene. V shed 0 bases, J shed 3 bases, and the junction held 8 bases outside the gene matches. The chain's CDR3 is CASSLANWLAGYNEQFF. The CDR3 DNA is TGCGCCAGCAGCTTGGCCAATTGGCTAGCGGGCTACAATGAGCAGTTCTTC.

This clonotype was recorded at least ten times. V and J are TRBV14 and TRBJ2-5; D is ambiguous. Per the germline V gene, CDR1 is SGHDN and CDR2 is FVKESK. Trimming pared 3 bases from V and 5 bases from J, leaving 13 bases between. This CDR3 spans 14 amino acids. CDR3 loop: CASSQLAYSETQYF. The CDR3 region has the DNA TGTGCCAGCAGCCAGCTTGCATACTCGGAGACCCAGTACTTC. Drawing the rest from reference TRBV14 and TRBJ2-5, the complete variable domain is EAGVTQFPSHSVIEKGQTVTLRCDPISGHDNLYWYRRVMGKEIKFLLHFVKESKQDESGMPNNRFLAERTGGTYSTLKVQPAELEDSGVYFCASSQLAYSETQYFGPGTRLLVL.

This clonotype was recorded at least ten times. The chain uses TRBV20-1 and TRBJ2-7, with D perhaps TRBD2 (6 bases). The CDR3 consists of 12 residues. The germline V gene has CDR1 DFQATT and CDR2 SNEGSKA (reference sequence). DNA for the CDR3: TGCAGGGCGGGGCGCGGGGACTACGAGCAGTACTTC. Translated, it gives CRAGRGDYEQYF.

This clonotype was recorded many times. The chain is built from TRBV7-2 and TRBJ2-6; no firm D call. Trimming removed 5 bases at V and 0 bases at J, with 5 bases between. Germline V CDR1 and CDR2: SGHTA, FQGNSA. This CDR3 is built from 14 residues. CDR3: CASSELSGANVLTF. DNA for the CDR3: TGTGCCAGCAGCGAGCTCTCTGGGGCCAACGTCCTGACTTTC. The whole variable domain, remainder taken from reference TRBV7-2 and TRBJ2-6, is GAGVSQSPSNKVTEKGKDVELRCDPISGHTALYWYRQSLGQGLEFLIYFQGNSAPDKSGLPSDRFSAERTGGSVSTLTIQRTQQEDSAVYLCASSELSGANVLTFGAGSRLTVL.

This clonotype appeared many times. The chain is built from TRBV12-3 or TRBV12-4 and TRBJ2-7; no clear D. The CDR3 is 12 amino acids. V was cut by 0 bases and J by 7 bases, with 7 bases left in between. The CDR3 region is CASSLAPTEQYF. As DNA, the CDR3 is TGTGCCAGCAGTTTAGCCCCAACAGAGCAGTACTTC.

This clonotype was recorded many times. This chain links TRBV20-1 with TRBJ2-1; D tentatively reads TRBD1 or TRBD2 (5 bases each). Germline lookup yields CDR1 DFQATT and CDR2 SNEGSKA (reference sequence). V lost 0 bases to trimming and J lost 4 bases, with 16 bases between them. This CDR3 comprises 16 residues. The DNA of the CDR3 is TGCAGTGCTAGAGAGATCGGGGCCGGGGTGTACAATGAGCAGTTCTTC. Translation gives CSAREIGAGVYNEQFF.

This clonotype came up many times. The chain combines TRBV6-5 with TRBJ1-2; TRBD1 agrees at 7 bases. The CDR3 runs 15 residues. Germline V gene sequence: CDR1 MNHEY, CDR2 SVGAGI. V gave up 2 bases and J gave up 3 bases; unmatched junction bases: 6. In DNA form, the CDR3 reads TGTGCCAGCAGTTACACTCCAGGGGGAGACTATGGCTACACCTTC. Translated: CASSYTPGGDYGYTF.

This clonotype was observed many times. The chain is built from TRBV10-3 and TRBJ2-1, with D tentatively TRBD2 (6 bases). V shed 4 bases and J shed 7 bases, with 11 bases lying between them. The CDR3 totals 13 residues. From germline, CDR1 is ENHRY and CDR2 SYGVKD. The CDR3 here is CAISGEGGNEQFF. The DNA of the CDR3 is TGTGCCATCAGTGGTGAAGGAGGGAATGAGCAGTTCTTC.

There are a few counts of this clonotype. V gene TRBV18 combines with J gene TRBJ2-7, with D unclear. Germline CDR1 is KGHSH and CDR2 is LQKENI. CDR3 length equals 15 residues. The germline V and J ends were trimmed by 3 bases and 0 bases, with 12 bases remaining between them. CDR3 loop: CASSPQVHFSYEQYF. DNA of the CDR3: TGTGCCAGCTCACCCCAGGTGCACTTCTCCTACGAGCAGTACTTC. Using reference TRBV18 and TRBJ2-7 for the parts outside the CDR3, the full variable domain is NAGVMQNPRHLVRRRGQEARLRCSPMKGHSHVYWYRQLPEEGLKFMVYLQKENIIDESGMPKERFSAEFPKEGPSILRIQQVVRGDSAAYFCASSPQVHFSYEQYFGPGTRLTVT.

This clonotype was recorded at least ten times. V and J are TRBV7-9 and TRBJ2-1; TRBD1 matches at 8 bases. CDR1 SEHNR and CDR2 FQNEAQ come from the germline V gene (reference sequence). This CDR3 has 17 amino acids. The J segment lost 2 bases and the V segment lost 2 bases, leaving 8 bases of the junction unmatched. The CDR3 reads CASSLIIGTGAYNEQFF. DNA for the CDR3: TGTGCCAGCAGCTTAATTATCGGGACAGGAGCCTACAATGAGCAGTTCTTC.